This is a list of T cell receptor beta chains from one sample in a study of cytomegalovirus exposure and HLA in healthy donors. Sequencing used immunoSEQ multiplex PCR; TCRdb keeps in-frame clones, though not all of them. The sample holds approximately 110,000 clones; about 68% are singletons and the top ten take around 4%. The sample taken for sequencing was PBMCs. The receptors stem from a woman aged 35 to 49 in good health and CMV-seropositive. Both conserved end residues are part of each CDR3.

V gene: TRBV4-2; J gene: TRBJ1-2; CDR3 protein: CASNQDQSYGYTF
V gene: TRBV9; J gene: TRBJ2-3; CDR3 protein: CASSARGIGDDTQYF
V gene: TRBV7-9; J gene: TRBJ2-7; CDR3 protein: CASSSPGQGLGQYF
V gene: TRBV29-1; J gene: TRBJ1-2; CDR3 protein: CSDGQAGVYGYTF
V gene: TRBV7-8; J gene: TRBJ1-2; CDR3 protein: CASSLVPRAGEGYTF
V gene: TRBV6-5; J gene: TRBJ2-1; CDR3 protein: CASSLTSGGRNEQFF
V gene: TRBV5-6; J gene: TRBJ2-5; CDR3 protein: CASSSSGGAETQYF
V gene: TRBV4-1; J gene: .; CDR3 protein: CASSETSLGYEQYF
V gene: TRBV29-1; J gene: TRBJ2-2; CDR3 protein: CSVPPTGAMRKNTGELFF
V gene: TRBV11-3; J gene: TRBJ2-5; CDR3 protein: CASSWVFGETQYF
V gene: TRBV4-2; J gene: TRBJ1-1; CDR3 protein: CASSNEIREENTEAFF
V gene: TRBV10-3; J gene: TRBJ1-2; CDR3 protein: CAISPAGGGYGYTF
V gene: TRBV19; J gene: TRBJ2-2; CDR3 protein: CASSMLQGANTGELFF
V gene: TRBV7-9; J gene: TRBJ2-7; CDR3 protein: CSSSRLTSGSHLRARQYF
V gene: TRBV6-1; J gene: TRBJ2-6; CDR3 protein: CASTDRGPYSGANVLTF
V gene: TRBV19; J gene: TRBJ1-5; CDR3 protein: CASSRPLGTGSPQPQHF
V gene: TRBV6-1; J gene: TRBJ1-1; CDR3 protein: CASSLTENTEAFF
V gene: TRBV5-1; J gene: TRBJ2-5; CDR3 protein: CASSLQGVEETQYF
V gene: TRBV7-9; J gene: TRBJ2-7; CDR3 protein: CASSLALGQNYEQYF
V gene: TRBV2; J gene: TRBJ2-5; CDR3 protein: CASSDTRTGGFQTQYF
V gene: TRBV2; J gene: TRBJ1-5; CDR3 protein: CASTPRSQYGNQPQHF
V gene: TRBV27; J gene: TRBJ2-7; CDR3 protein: CASRVTSGTTYEQYF
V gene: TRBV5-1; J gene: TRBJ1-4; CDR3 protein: CASSLGLQQASNEKLFF
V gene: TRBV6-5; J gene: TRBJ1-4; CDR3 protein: CASSLGQAPNEKLFF
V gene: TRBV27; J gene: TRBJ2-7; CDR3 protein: CASGTGGAGIHEQYF
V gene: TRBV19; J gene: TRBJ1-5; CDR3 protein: CASSIRDSNQPQHF
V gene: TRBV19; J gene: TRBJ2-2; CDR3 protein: CASSLTSGGTGELFF
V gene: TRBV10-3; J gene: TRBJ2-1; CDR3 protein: CAISEDRALSNEQFF
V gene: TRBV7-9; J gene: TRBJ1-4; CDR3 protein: CASSPPRQDNEKLFF
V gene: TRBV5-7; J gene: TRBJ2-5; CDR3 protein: CASSLWGTGTSSETQYF
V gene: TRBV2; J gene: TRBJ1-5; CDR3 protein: CASANGGGNQPQHF
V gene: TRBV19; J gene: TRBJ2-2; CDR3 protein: CASTNRPVGRAGELFF